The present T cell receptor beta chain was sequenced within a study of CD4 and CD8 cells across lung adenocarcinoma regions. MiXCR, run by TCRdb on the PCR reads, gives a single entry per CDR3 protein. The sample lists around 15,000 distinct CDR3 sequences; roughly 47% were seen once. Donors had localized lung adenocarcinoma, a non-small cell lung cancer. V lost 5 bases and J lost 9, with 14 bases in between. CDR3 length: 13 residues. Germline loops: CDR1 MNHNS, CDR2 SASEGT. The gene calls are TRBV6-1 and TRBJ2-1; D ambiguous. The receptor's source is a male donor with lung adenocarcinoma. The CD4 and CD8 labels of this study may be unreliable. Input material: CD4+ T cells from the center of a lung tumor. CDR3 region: CASSSTWVSEQFF. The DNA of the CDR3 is TGTGCCAGCAGTAGCACTTGGGTTAGTGAGCAGTTCTTC.